This T cell receptor (beta chain) is drawn from a study of T cell responses to AZD1222 COVID-19 vaccine (dated by TCRdb to the early 2020s). Context from the whole study: Because spike-specific TCR depth and breadth did not differ between the two schedules, AZD1222 recipients who got a second dose at roughly 4 weeks were pooled with those who got a second dose at roughly 12 weeks. Enrollment into the trials was organized by age into subgroups of 18-55, 56-69 and 70-plus years, and those subgroups contained about 160, 30 and 59 TCR-sequenced participants, respectively. A total of approximately 230 trial participants underwent TCR sequencing, of whom 207 received two doses of AZD1222 and roughly 25 received two doses of the MenACWY control vaccine.

The CDR3 regions of human TCRbeta chains were analyzed by immunosequencing. Regarding the original processing steps: TCRs in the repertoires were compared against a reference library of SARS-CoV-2-specific TCRs that had been generated with the MIRA antigen-specificity platform. Breadth meant the fraction of unique TCRs that were SARS-CoV-2-associated, whereas depth meant the fraction of total T cells that were SARS-CoV-2-associated. Each spike-specific TCR was assigned to its reactive spike region and to a CD4 or CD8 class using the MIRA data. Log10-transformed breadth and depth values were compared by one-way ANOVA with Sidak's multiple comparisons tests. Entries here come from immuneACCESS through TCRdb and include only in-frame sequences with V and J called. Some clones fail to appear in such tables; in the studies checked, an unresolved V gene covers under half of the shortfall, and the cause of the remainder is unknown. V and J calls and clone size are as listed in that table; D and trimming were resolved from the DNA. The sample yields some 170,000 clones; approximately 92% were counted once. The top ten clonotypes cover 2.6% of the sample.

Including cysteine and phenylalanine, the CDR3 has 15 amino acids. The read is trimmed to its CDR3 DNA, 45 bases read in frame from base 1. From the germline V gene (reference sequence), CDR1 is LNHDA and CDR2 is SQIVND. V loses 3 bases, J loses 0 bases, and the germline ends lie 9 bases apart. A word on this clone: Its antigen is currently not known. The sample holds no much larger clone one base away, and base qualities are not on file.

What the work shows at the level of the full study, not this receptor alone: After two AZD1222 doses, both the breadth and the depth of spike-specific TCRs were significantly higher than at day 0 and than in MenACWY recipients. Participants were mostly white British and included more females than males, and it was suggested by the authors that clonal diversity may have been underestimated. Reportedly, close to half of the unique spike-specific TCRs recognized epitopes lying outside the regions that are mutated in the B.1.351 and B.1.1.7 variants. In the small 56-69-year group, the increase in depth fell short of significance, most likely because of low power. The whole spike protein was spanned by vaccine-associated CD4 TCRs, and dominant responses were seen in regions 160-218 and 743-854. Conclusions about previously exposed vaccinees are limited, since just a handful of AZD1222 recipients were seropositive for SARS-CoV-2 at baseline. Because no samples from the day 14 peak response were available, repertoires could be characterized only after the peak T cell response.

The time point label on this specimen signifies: baseline before first vaccination. Vaccinee samples came from UK trials COV001 and COV002, including a single-blind randomized controlled phase 2/3 trial of AZD1222 (ChAdOx1 nCoV-19) in healthy adults. Trial participant PBMC samples were collected at day 0 and day 28 after the second dose for TCRbeta chain sequencing. Recombination linked TRBV19 to TRBJ1-5; the D gene cannot be named for sure. The clonotype was recovered from an adult in good health. Sequences were derived from peripheral blood, sampled on day 0 of AZD1222 vaccination. This receptor carries the CDR3 CASSIAELSNQPQHF. The nucleotide sequence is given as TGTGCCAGTAGTATTGCGGAGCTTAGCAATCAGCCCCAGCATTTT.